This TCR beta chain is from a study of Graves' ophthalmopathy and Graves' hyperthyroidism. Presentation of ophthalmopathy in the donors involved moderate-to-severe activity, CAS ≥3, NOSPECS ≥4 and a duration under 3 months. Other autoimmune diseases, uncontrolled infections, pregnancy or lactation ruled patients out of participation. In regard to this clonotype: What it binds is unknown. A read error is possible here, since a much larger clone lies one base away.

General study findings and limits: Prediction of ophthalmopathy progression reached approximately 64% sensitivity and roughly 72% specificity.

The study amplified TCR beta CDR3 regions using RNA transcripts. Second-round multiplex PCR came after a first-round RT-PCR that employed HTBI primers. In TCRdb, the multiplex PCR reads were re-called with MiXCR into one record per CDR3 protein. The table includes roughly 700,000 distinct CDR3 sequences, 35% to 50% detected once. This CDR3 contains 13 residues. V dropped 1 base and J dropped 5 bases, with 8 bases sitting between them. Germline CDR1 is SEHNR and CDR2 is FQNEAQ (reference sequence). The rearrangement joins TRBV7-9 to TRBJ2-5; D remains ambiguous. The sequence came from an adult man with Graves' ophthalmopathy. The sample taken for sequencing was peripheral blood. The CDR3 sequence: CASSLGPDETQYF. The CDR3 DNA sequence: TGTGCCAGCAGCTTAGGACCTGACGAGACCCAGTACTTC. Full variable domain (outside the CDR3, taken from reference TRBV7-9 and TRBJ2-5): DTGVSQNPRHKITKRGQNVTFRCDPISEHNRLYWYRQTLGQGPEFLTYFQNEAQLEKSRLLSDRFSAERPKGSFSTLEIQRTEQGDSAMYLCASSLGPDETQYFGPGTRLLVL.